This T cell receptor (beta chain) was retrieved from a study of cytomegalovirus exposure and HLA in healthy donors. General observations from the study: Three CMV-associated chains were confirmed in vitro to be specific for CMV antigens. Highly shared variants forming one cluster were likely a sequencing artifact.

Germline V CDR1 and CDR2: SNHLY, FYNNEI. This CDR3 comprises 14 residues. With 0 bases removed from V and 6 bases from J, the gap between germline ends came to 11 bases. The PCR employed 60 Vbeta primers together with 13 Jbeta primers. Here immunoSEQ multiplex PCR was the method, and the copy in TCRdb shows in-frame clones only, minus some. The data show about 150,000 clones, less than 80% seen once. A word on this clone: As yet, its antigen is unknown.

The TCR sequence derives from a man aged 30-40 years in good health and CMV-seronegative. This chain uses TRBV2 with TRBJ1-2; D is unclear. Sequenced input: PBMCs. CDR3 amino acids: CASSEARGGHGYTF. CDR3 DNA: TGTGCCAGCAGTGAAGCTCGCGGAGGCCATGGCTACACCTTC.